This is a list of T cell receptor beta chains from one sample in a study of T-cell memory formation after mild COVID-19. TCRdb independently ran MiXCR on the 5' RACE reads; one entry per CDR3 protein. The sample yields 300,000 to 350,000 distinct CDR3 sequences, roughly an eighth seen once. Sequencing used PBMCs or a T cell subset sorted from them (not recorded which). These receptors originate from a man between 18 and 35 years old who had mild COVID-19 (a few samples of this study predate the infection). Cell type and time point are not known. The CDR3 runs from the conserved cysteine through the conserved F or W. A D gene is named only where the DNA matches it firmly. Not every row has a clone size; where given, it reads once, few, many or a size class.

>TRBJ1-3|-|TRBV24-1|-
TGTGCCACCAGTGACCTCTCTGGAAACACCATATATTTT
CATSDLSGNTIYF
>TRBJ1-1|-|TRBV7-9|-
TGTGCCAGCAGCTTAGGCAGGGCAGTTCGGAACACTGAAGCTTTCTTT
CASSLGRAVRNTEAFF
>TRBJ1-5|-|TRBV15|-
TGTGCCACCAGCAGAGCTGGGGGCGGGCAGCCCCAGCATTTT
CATSRAGGGQPQHF
>TRBJ2-3|-|TRBV12-3/TRBV12-4|-
TGTGCCAGCAGCTTCCTAAGGGGGGGCCCGACCACAGATACGCAGTATTTT
CASSFLRGGPTTDTQYF
>TRBJ2-2|TRBD2|TRBV2|-
TGTGCCAGCAGTGCCTTAAGCGGGGCCACCGGGGAGCTGTTTTTT
CASSALSGATGELFF
>TRBJ1-1|-|TRBV5-4|-
TGTGCCAGCAGTAGGTTAGGGGTAACTGAAGCTTTCTTT
CASSRLGVTEAFF
>TRBJ2-7|-|TRBV4-2|-
TGTGCCAGCAGCCAAGGGCGGGGCCTGACCTACGAGCAGTACTTC
CASSQGRGLTYEQYF
>TRBJ2-4|TRBD2|TRBV7-8|few
TGTGCCAGCAGCTTTAGGACTCGTCCCCGGGGGGGCGTGGGAAACATTCAGTACTTC
CASSFRTRPRGGVGNIQYF
>TRBJ2-2|-|TRBV5-1|-
TGCGCCAGCAGCTCGGATGTTACGAACACCGGGGAGCTGTTTTTT
CASSSDVTNTGELFF
>TRBJ2-7|-|TRBV12-3/TRBV12-4|-
TGTGCCAGCACCTCAAGATCTTCCTACGAGCAGTACTTC
CASTSRSSYEQYF
>TRBJ2-1|-|TRBV6-6|many
TGTGCCAGCAGTTACCGGAACGCGCGGGGGCCCATGAGCAATGAGCAGTTCTTC
CASSYRNARGPMSNEQFF
>TRBJ2-1|TRBD1|TRBV28|few
TGTGCCAGCAGTTTGGGACAGGGGGTTACGGAGCAGTTCTTC
CASSLGQGVTEQFF
>TRBJ2-3|TRBD2|TRBV12-3/TRBV12-4|-
TGTGCCAGCAGTCATCCTAGCGGGGGTACAGATACGCAGTATTTT
CASSHPSGGTDTQYF
>TRBJ2-6|-|TRBV4-3|-
TGCGCCAGCAGCCCTCACGGGGCCTCTGGGGCCAACGTCCTGACTTTC
CASSPHGASGANVLTF
>TRBJ1-2|-|TRBV28|few
TGTGCCAGTAGTCCGGGGCCCTATGGCTACACCTTC
CASSPGPYGYTF
>TRBJ1-1|-|TRBV7-2|many
TGTGCCAGCAGCTTCGACAGGTTCACCCATGAAGCTTTCTTT
CASSFDRFTHEAFF
>TRBJ2-6|-|TRBV4-3|-
TGCGCCAGCAGCCAAGCTGAGATGGTTGGGGCCAACGTCCTGACTTTC
CASSQAEMVGANVLTF
>TRBJ2-3|-|TRBV7-9|-
TGTGCCAGCAGTCGGGGCCCTTTGAAGGATACGCAGTATTTT
CASSRGPLKDTQYF
>TRBJ1-1|-|TRBV6-1|-
TGTGCCAGCAGTGCTATGGACAGTCGGAACACTGAAGCTTTCTTT
CASSAMDSRNTEAFF
>TRBJ2-6|TRBD2|TRBV12-3/TRBV12-4|-
TGTGCCAGCAGTTTTAGCGGGGGTACTGGGGCCAACGTCCTGACTTTC
CASSFSGGTGANVLTF
>TRBJ2-3|TRBD1|TRBV4-1|-
TGCGCCAGCAGCCTGATCGGGACAGACAGCACAGATACGCAGTATTTT
CASSLIGTDSTDTQYF
>TRBJ2-3|TRBD2|TRBV10-3|few
TGTGCCATCAGTGCCGCGGGGGGACTTACGCAGTATTTT
CAISAAGGLTQYF
>TRBJ2-5|TRBD2|TRBV6-5|many
TGTGCCAGCAGTTACTCGGGGGGGAGAGAGACCCAGTACTTC
CASSYSGGRETQYF
>TRBJ1-4|-|TRBV9|few
TGTGCCAGCAGCGTAGCTGCCGGGAGTGAAAAACTGTTTTTT
CASSVAAGSEKLFF
>TRBJ2-1|-|TRBV27|few
TGTGCCAGCAGACAGGCCTTTTCCTACAATGAGCAGTTCTTC
CASRQAFSYNEQFF
>TRBJ2-4|-|TRBV11-2|-
TGTGCCAGCAGCCGCGACAGAGACATTCAGTACTTC
CASSRDRDIQYF
>TRBJ1-2|-|TRBV29-1|few
TGCAGCGTTGGGGACGTATCTAACTATGGCTACACCTTC
CSVGDVSNYGYTF
>TRBJ1-3|-|TRBV5-1|-
TGCGCCAGCAGCTTGGCCGGGGCCGCCTCTGGAAACACCATATATTTT
CASSLAGAASGNTIYF
>TRBJ1-1|-|TRBV7-2|few
TGTGCCAGCAGCCCCCGACCGGGCGGAGGAACTGAAGCTTTCTTT
CASSPRPGGGTEAFF
>TRBJ1-4|-|TRBV6-7|few
TGTGCCAGCAGCCTCAGGGGCCCGGCTGAAAAACTGTTTTTT
CASSLRGPAEKLFF
>TRBJ1-1|-|TRBV6-1|few
TGTGCCAGCAGTCTCTGGACAAGAGAGGCTTTCTTT
CASSLWTREAFF
>TRBJ1-5|TRBD1|TRBV20-1|-
TGCAGTGCCTCGAGGAACAGGGGGTTTAGCAATCAGCCCCAGCATTTT
CSASRNRGFSNQPQHF
>TRBJ2-1|TRBD1|TRBV6-2/TRBV6-3|-
TGTGCCAGCATAAAGGACAGGATAAACAATGAGCAGTTCTTC
CASIKDRINNEQFF
>TRBJ2-3|TRBD2|TRBV20-1|-
TGCAGTGCTCCTGAGCGGGGGGCCCTAAGGAATACGCAGTATTTT
CSAPERGALRNTQYF
>TRBJ2-2|TRBD2|TRBV11-1|few
TGTGCCAGCAGCTTAAGATTTGCCGGGGGGACCGGGGAGCTGTTTTTT
CASSLRFAGGTGELFF
>TRBJ2-1|TRBD2|TRBV5-1|many
TGCGCCAGCAGCCGGACTAGCGGGGGGTACAATGAGCAGTTCTTC
CASSRTSGGYNEQFF
>TRBJ2-7|-|TRBV18|-
TGTGCCAGCTCAAGACCGGGACGGCCTTACGAGCAGTACTTC
CASSRPGRPYEQYF
>TRBJ2-3|-|TRBV7-3|many
TGTGCCAGCAGTCGGGGATCAGATACGCAGTATTTT
CASSRGSDTQYF
>TRBJ2-1|TRBD1|TRBV27|few
TGTGCCAGCAGTTTGACAGGGGATAGGAGTGAGCAGTTCTTC
CASSLTGDRSEQFF
>TRBJ2-7|-|TRBV25-1|-
TGTGCCAGCAGTGCCGGAGGTGAAAAGGGTTACGAGCAGTACTTC
CASSAGGEKGYEQYF
>TRBJ1-1|-|TRBV10-3|many
TGTGCCACGCAAAAGTTGGTGACTGAAGCTTTCTTT
CATQKLVTEAFF
>TRBJ2-5|-|TRBV5-4|few
TGTGCCAGCAGCTTGGAAGGCACAGGTGCTGCTAGGGCCGGGGAGACCCAGTACTTC
CASSLEGTGAARAGETQYF
>TRBJ1-6|-|TRBV20-1|-
TGCAGTGCTAGAGTGCCCGGGTTGGAGAATTCACCCCTCCACTTT
CSARVPGLENSPLHF
>TRBJ1-5|-|TRBV4-1|few
TGCGCCAGTGCCGACGGGCAGCTTAATCAGCCCCAGCATTTT
CASADGQLNQPQHF
>TRBJ2-5|-|TRBV29-1|few
TGCAGCGTTGGCCAGCGGCCTAATAGGGAGACCCAGTACTTC
CSVGQRPNRETQYF
>TRBJ2-7|TRBD2|TRBV7-9|many
TGTGCCAGCCGGACTAGCGGGGGCCTTGGGGACGAGCAGTACTTC
CASRTSGGLGDEQYF
>TRBJ2-1|-|TRBV5-6|-
TGTGCCAGCAGCTTGCTAGTCTCCCCGAATAAGGAGTTCTTC
CASSLLVSPNKEFF
>TRBJ1-1|-|TRBV18|few
TGTGCCAGCTCATACGTCCCAAGCACTGAAGCTTTCTTT
CASSYVPSTEAFF
>TRBJ1-5|-|TRBV4-2|many
TGTGCCAGCAGCCAAGAGTGGGGCGGCCAGCCCCAGCATTTT
CASSQEWGGQPQHF
>TRBJ2-5|TRBD1|TRBV7-7|many
TGTGCCAGCAGTCCCGGGACAGGGCGAGAGACCCAGTACTTC
CASSPGTGRETQYF
>TRBJ2-5|TRBD2|TRBV7-2|few
TGTGCCAGCAGCCTCGGACTAGCCTTGGAGACCCAGTACTTC
CASSLGLALETQYF
>TRBJ1-1|-|TRBV6-5|many
TGTGCCAGCAGCCAAGGAAGAGACACTGAAGCTTTCTTT
CASSQGRDTEAFF
>TRBJ2-1|TRBD2|TRBV27|-
TGTGCCAGCAGTTCACTAGCGGGGGGGCCCCATGAGCAGTTCTTC
CASSSLAGGPHEQFF
>TRBJ2-5|-|TRBV7-8|few
TGTGCCAGCAGCCGAACAGGGAGGGAGACCCAGTACTTC
CASSRTGRETQYF
>TRBJ2-3|TRBD2|TRBV5-1|few
TGCGCCAGCAGTTCCGCACTAGCGGGACACACAGATACGCAGTATTTT
CASSSALAGHTDTQYF
>TRBJ1-5|-|TRBV27|few
TGTGCCAGCAGTTTATTTGGGGGGAGATCGGGCAATCAGCCCCAGCATTTT
CASSLFGGRSGNQPQHF
>TRBJ2-5|-|TRBV27|-
TGTGCCAGCAGTTTGGGACGGTTGACTCAAGAGACCCAGTACTTC
CASSLGRLTQETQYF